Below, 19 T cell receptor beta chains from the same sample are listed, as sequenced in a study of T cell responses to AZD1222 COVID-19 vaccine. Data came from immunoSEQ multiplex PCR; TCRdb stores just in-frame clones and leaves some out. Of about 130,000 clones in the sample, 80% to 95% were seen once. The sequences come from peripheral blood, collected 28 days after the second AZD1222 dose. The source is an adult who received the AZD1222 COVID-19 vaccine.

The sample holds a few counts of this clone. V usage is TRBV18 and J usage is TRBJ2-7; D ambiguous. Germline CDR1 reads KGHSH; CDR2 reads LQKENI. CDR3 length: 13 amino acids. Trimming removed 3 bases at V and 3 bases at J, with 9 bases between. The CDR3 loop is CASSPSALYEQYF. CDR3 in DNA: TGTGCCAGCTCACCCTCGGCCCTCTACGAGCAGTACTTC.

The chain recombines TRBV9 with TRBJ2-1; 9 positions agree with TRBD2. This CDR3 has 13 amino acids. After removal of 0 bases from V and 13 bases from J, the junction contained 5 bases not matched to a gene. Germline V lookup: CDR1 SGDLS, CDR2 YYNGEE. For the CDR3, the DNA is TGTGCCAGCAGCGTAGCCAGCGGGAGGCCCCAGTTCTTC. Protein product: CASSVASGRPQFF.

The V and J genes are TRBV25-1 and TRBJ1-5, with D uncertain. Germline V gene sequence: CDR1 MGHDK, CDR2 SYGVNS. V was pared by 8 bases and J by 4 bases, with 9 bases between. The CDR3 has 12 residues. The DNA for the CDR3 is TGTGCCAGCGGCACCCTAAATCAGCCCCAGCATTTT. It yields the protein CASGTLNQPQHF.

The chain combines TRBV4-2 with TRBJ2-1; D not certain. CDR3 size: 15 residues. Trimming stripped 0 bases from V and 5 bases from J, with 11 bases between. The germline V gene encodes CDR1 LGHNA and CDR2 YNFKEQ. The CDR3 nucleotides are TGTGCCAGCAGCCAAGATGGTACGAGCGACAATGAGCAGTTCTTC. Protein sequence: CASSQDGTSDNEQFF.

This clone was counted between two and nine times. V and J are TRBV3-1 (or the pseudogene TRBV3-2) and TRBJ1-2; no definite D call. CDR1 LGHDT and CDR2 YNNKEL come from the germline V gene (reference sequence). V gave up 2 bases and J gave up 7 bases, with 8 bases separating them. This CDR3 is built from 12 residues. The CDR3 coding sequence is TGTGCCAGCAGCCAACTCGGGAGTGGCTACACCTTC. It translates to CASSQLGSGYTF.

The chain has TRBV4-3 and TRBJ2-5, with D uncertain. Trimming removed 0 bases at V and 4 bases at J, with 9 bases between. The CDR3 runs to 14 residues. CDR1 is LGHNA and CDR2 is YSLEER in the germline V gene. The CDR3 region is CASSQDYGAETQYF. CDR3 in DNA: TGCGCCAGCAGCCAAGATTACGGAGCAGAGACCCAGTACTTC.

The J gene is TRBJ2-7, the V gene TRBV2, with D maybe TRBD2 (5 bases). The CDR3 has 15 amino acids. Germline CDR1 is SNHLY and CDR2 is FYNNEI. Between the trimmed V and J ends, which lost 7 bases and 2 bases, there was a span of 18 bases. This CDR3 is CASKGGRGPTYEQYF. DNA for the CDR3: TGTGCCAGCAAGGGCGGTAGAGGGCCTACCTACGAGCAGTACTTC.

The chain employs TRBV29-1 and TRBJ1-1; D is perhaps TRBD1 (6 bases). The CDR3 runs to 13 residues. Trimming pared 4 bases from V and 5 bases from J, leaving 14 bases between. CDR1 is SQVTM, CDR2 ANQGSEA, per germline. The CDR3 DNA sequence: TGCAGCGTTGGATTAGGGGGTGAGACTGAAGCTTTCTTT. It translates to CSVGLGGETEAFF.

The chain has TRBV27 and TRBJ1-3; a possible D gene is TRBD1 (5 bases). Germline assignment: CDR1 MNHEY and CDR2 SMNVEV (reference sequence). The length of the CDR3 is 15 residues. V lost 2 bases and J lost 0, with 8 bases in between. CDR3 amino acids: CASSLQGLSGNTIYF. In DNA, the CDR3 is TGTGCCAGCAGTTTACAGGGCCTCTCTGGAAACACCATATATTTT.

The rearrangement links TRBV7-9 to TRBJ1-6; possible D gene TRBD1, 6 bases. CDR3 length equals 14 residues. CDR1 is SEHNR, CDR2 FQNEAQ, per germline (reference sequence). The V end was cut by 5 bases, the J end by 11 bases, with 16 bases between. For the CDR3, the DNA is TGTGCCAGCAGCACCCGGGACAACGTGACACCCCTCCACTTT. This sequence encodes CASSTRDNVTPLHF.

Here the CDR3 reads CASSLTGTAAETQYF. Written as DNA, the CDR3 is TGTGCCAGCAGCCTCACCGGGACAGCGGCAGAGACCCAGTACTTC. J is TRBJ2-5 and V is TRBV5-6; 7 bases map to TRBD1. CDR3 length: 15 amino acids. The V gene's germline CDR1 is SGHDT and CDR2 YYEEEE. Trimming at V came to 4 bases and at J to 4 bases, leaving 10 bases not matched to a gene.

In this sample, this clone turned up once. The chain uses TRBV11-3 and TRBJ2-2; D uncertain. The CDR3 runs to 15 residues. Germline assignment: CDR1 SGHNT and CDR2 YENEEA. The ends were cut back, 4 bases at V and 6 bases at J, with 15 bases in the middle. In DNA form, the CDR3 reads TGTGCCAGCAGCTCAATACACGTAGTTTCCGGGGAGCTGTTTTTT. Amino acid sequence: CASSSIHVVSGELFF.

This chain links TRBV7-3 with TRBJ2-2; D may match TRBD1 or TRBD2 (5 bases each). With 5 bases removed from V and 0 bases from J, the gap between germline ends came to 13 bases. Germline V gives CDR1 SGHTA, CDR2 FQGTGA. This CDR3 contains 16 residues. This CDR3 is CASSVPGTANTGELFF. The CDR3 bases are TGTGCCAGCAGCGTGCCGGGGACGGCGAACACCGGGGAGCTGTTTTTT.

The rearrangement links TRBV6-5 to TRBJ2-7, with D perhaps being TRBD1 or TRBD2 (5 bases each). This CDR3 comprises 14 residues. From germline, CDR1 is MNHEY and CDR2 SVGAGI. The ends were cut back, 6 bases at V and 6 bases at J, with 18 bases in the middle. The DNA for the CDR3 is TGTGCCAGCAGCGGACACGGGAACCAGGGCGAGCAGTACTTC. It specifies CASSGHGNQGEQYF.

The V and J genes are TRBV24-1 and TRBJ2-3; 11 bases map to TRBD1. This CDR3 has 16 residues. Trimming cost V 3 bases and J 6 bases; bases outside gene matches: 7. The V gene's germline CDR1 is KGHDR and CDR2 SFDVKD. The chain's CDR3 is CATSDPGQGARDTQYF. CDR3 DNA sequence: TGTGCCACCAGTGATCCAGGACAGGGGGCGAGGGATACGCAGTATTTT.

The chain links TRBV7-8 to TRBJ1-5, with 10 nucleotides matching TRBD1. The CDR3 consists of 16 residues. CDR1 is SGHVS and CDR2 is FQNEAQ in the germline V gene. J was trimmed by 3 bases and V by 5 bases; bases with no gene match: 7. This CDR3 is CASSPGTGAFNQPQHF. The CDR3 DNA reads as TGTGCCAGCAGCCCTGGGACAGGGGCTTTCAATCAGCCCCAGCATTTT. Combining the CDR3 with reference TRBV7-8 and TRBJ1-5 gives the whole variable domain GAGVSQSPRYKVAKRGQDVALRCDPISGHVSLFWYQQALGQGPEFLTYFQNEAQLDKSGLPSDRFFAERPEGSVSTLKIQRTQQEDSAVYLCASSPGTGAFNQPQHFGDGTRLSIL.

In the case of this clone: This same CDR3 is encoded by further DNA sequences in the sample. This chain links TRBV5-1 with TRBJ1-1; perhaps TRBD1 as D (6 bases). The V gene lost 5 bases and the J gene lost 1 base, with 9 bases spanning the gap. Germline assignment: CDR1 SGHRS and CDR2 YFSETQ. There are 13 residues in the CDR3. The CDR3 here is CASSSQGNTEAFF. CDR3 DNA: TGCGCCAGCAGTTCACAGGGGAACACTGAAGCTTTCTTT.

This clone was observed a single time. The gene calls are TRBV5-8 and TRBJ1-5; D may be TRBD1 (6 bases). Germline CDR1 SGHTS, CDR2 YDEGEE. The CDR3 sequence is 14 residues long. V was trimmed by 2 bases and J by 1 base, leaving 7 bases between them. The CDR3 region is CASSLRGSNQPQHF. CDR3 in DNA: TGTGCCAGCAGCTTAAGGGGGAGCAATCAGCCCCAGCATTTT. Looking up the rest from reference TRBV5-8 and TRBJ1-5 gives the full variable domain: EAGVTQSPTHLIKTRGQQATLRCSPISGHTSVYWYQQALGLGLQFLLWYDEGEERNRGNFPPRFSGRQFPNYSSELNVNALELEDSALYLCASSLRGSNQPQHFGDGTRLSIL.

The rearrangement links TRBV6-6 to TRBJ2-6; D might be TRBD2 (5 bases). The V and J ends lost 5 bases and 0 bases respectively, with 8 bases between them. The germline gives CDR1 MNHNY, CDR2 SVGAGI (reference sequence). The CDR3 consists of 15 residues. The CDR3 loop reads CASSPGYSGANVLTF. The CDR3 DNA follows: TGTGCCAGCAGTCCGGGATACTCTGGGGCCAACGTCCTGACTTTC.